This T cell receptor beta chain was recorded in a study of shared clonotypes between healthy human individuals. Study-level background: For every donor, three CD4 naive, three CD4 memory, two CD8 naive and one CD8 memory plates were used. Study-wide results and caveats: Non-shared clonotypes were found to have lower generation probabilities than the clonotypes that were shared by all four of the sorted-subset donors.

Note on this clone: Its target is unknown.

Per the original methods: Sequence data from immunoSEQ were junction-only and lacked quality scores; consequently, filtering differed. TCRdb's copy holds only in-frame clones and misses some; the assay was immunoSEQ multiplex PCR. That table supplies the V and J calls and clone size; D and trimming were determined from the DNA. The data contain some 580,000 clones, roughly 97% of them seen just once; the ten biggest clones take up approximately 0.057%. The investigators split CD4+ cells into a CD45RA+ naive subset and a CD45RA-negative memory subset. The CDR3 has 12 residues. Trimming pared 4 bases from V and 9 bases from J, leaving 10 bases between. CDR1 and CDR2 from the germline V gene are MNHNS and SASEGT.

This receptor was taken from a young woman in good health. The chain has TRBV6-1 and TRBJ1-5; D unclear. Sequenced sample: naive CD4+ T cells sorted from blood. The subset was: CD45RA+ positively selected. The CDR3, as DNA: TGTGCCAGCAGTGCTAACCAAGGGCCCCAGCATTTT. Its protein is CASSANQGPQHF.